This is a list of T cell receptor beta chains from one sample in a study of cytomegalovirus exposure and HLA in healthy donors. TCRdb keeps only in-frame clones here, not all; method: immunoSEQ multiplex PCR. The sample consists of around 300,000 clones, 84% of them appearing once. The sample taken for sequencing was PBMCs. The receptor source for this set is a woman aged 40-49 years in good health and CMV-seropositive. CDR3s include the opening cysteine and the closing phenylalanine or tryptophan. Each record gives: CDR3 length, V gene, J gene, clone size, D gene, CDR3 protein, CDR3 DNA. A D gene is named only where the DNA matches it firmly. Clone size appears in some rows only: once, few, many, or a class for an expanded clone.

len: 14; v_gene: TRBV6-6; j_gene: TRBJ2-5; abundance: NA; d_gene: TRBD1; CDR3aa: CAAQRTGGQETQYF; CDR3nt: TGTGCCGCCCAAAGGACAGGGGGGCAAGAGACCCAGTACTTC
len: 15; v_gene: TRBV9; j_gene: TRBJ1-4; abundance: once; d_gene: NA; CDR3aa: CASSVVLASGEKLFF; CDR3nt: TGTGCCAGCAGCGTAGTCTTGGCATCAGGTGAAAAACTGTTTTTT
len: 16; v_gene: TRBV28; j_gene: TRBJ2-3; abundance: once; d_gene: TRBD2; CDR3aa: CASSKQLAGAGDTQYF; CDR3nt: TGTGCCAGCAGCAAACAACTAGCGGGAGCGGGAGATACGCAGTATTTT
len: 15; v_gene: TRBV6-1; j_gene: TRBJ1-1; abundance: NA; d_gene: NA; CDR3aa: CASSEWGGGETEAFF; CDR3nt: TGTGCCAGCAGTGAATGGGGGGGAGGTGAAACTGAAGCTTTCTTT
len: 17; v_gene: TRBV5-4; j_gene: TRBJ1-1; abundance: NA; d_gene: NA; CDR3aa: CASSSKTGRSGNTEAFF; CDR3nt: TGTGCCAGCAGCTCGAAAACAGGTCGCTCTGGGAACACTGAAGCTTTCTTT
len: 15; v_gene: TRBV30; j_gene: TRBJ2-1; abundance: NA; d_gene: NA; CDR3aa: CAWSPGLSSYNEQFF; CDR3nt: TGTGCCTGGAGCCCCGGACTGAGCTCCTACAATGAGCAGTTCTTC
len: 18; v_gene: TRBV21-1; j_gene: TRBJ1-2; abundance: NA; d_gene: NA; CDR3aa: CASSAPGQETSSNYGYTF; CDR3nt: TGTGCCAGCAGCGCCCCGGGACAGGAGACTTCCTCAAACTATGGCTACACCTTC
len: 12; v_gene: TRBV28; j_gene: TRBJ1-1; abundance: NA; d_gene: NA; CDR3aa: CASSLKGYAAFF; CDR3nt: TGTGCCAGCAGCCTAAAGGGGTATGCAGCTTTCTTT
len: 17; v_gene: TRBV27; j_gene: TRBJ2-1; abundance: NA; d_gene: TRBD2; CDR3aa: CASSPYSGRVPYNEQFF; CDR3nt: TGTGCCAGCAGCCCCTATAGCGGGCGAGTCCCCTACAATGAGCAGTTCTTC
len: 16; v_gene: TRBV1; j_gene: TRBJ2-1; abundance: NA; d_gene: NA; CDR3aa: CTSRRLARKLYNEQFF; CDR3nt: TGCACCAGCAGACGACTAGCGAGAAAACTATACAATGAGCAGTTCTTC
len: 16; v_gene: TRBV28; j_gene: TRBJ1-5; abundance: NA; d_gene: TRBD1; CDR3aa: CASSPSGTGSNQPQHF; CDR3nt: TGTGCCAGCAGCCCTTCTGGGACAGGGAGCAATCAGCCCCAGCATTTT
len: 14; v_gene: TRBV9; j_gene: TRBJ1-2; abundance: NA; d_gene: NA; CDR3aa: CASSVEPGPYGYTF; CDR3nt: TGTGCCAGCAGCGTAGAACCAGGGCCCTATGGCTACACCTTC
len: 14; v_gene: TRBV27; j_gene: TRBJ1-2; abundance: once; d_gene: TRBD1; CDR3aa: CASRRSGTGEGYTF; CDR3nt: TGTGCCAGCAGGAGGTCCGGGACAGGGGAAGGCTACACCTTC
len: 14; v_gene: TRBV10-3; j_gene: TRBJ2-7; abundance: NA; d_gene: TRBD1; CDR3aa: CAISWTGNSYEQYF; CDR3nt: TGTGCCATCAGTTGGACAGGGAACTCCTACGAGCAGTACTTC
len: 15; v_gene: TRBV7-2; j_gene: TRBJ2-3; abundance: NA; d_gene: NA; CDR3aa: CASSSSPVPTDTQYF; CDR3nt: TGTGCCAGCAGCTCCAGTCCCGTTCCCACAGATACGCAGTATTTT
len: 15; v_gene: TRBV30; j_gene: TRBJ2-1; abundance: NA; d_gene: TRBD2; CDR3aa: CAWRRLAGSVDEQFF; CDR3nt: TGTGCCTGGAGGAGACTAGCGGGTTCTGTCGATGAGCAGTTCTTC
len: 15; v_gene: TRBV7-9; j_gene: TRBJ1-4; abundance: NA; d_gene: NA; CDR3aa: CASSFMEGSNEKLFF; CDR3nt: TGTGCCAGCAGCTTCATGGAGGGATCGAATGAAAAACTGTTTTTT
len: 12; v_gene: TRBV2; j_gene: TRBJ1-1; abundance: once; d_gene: NA; CDR3aa: CASNRGNTEAFF; CDR3nt: TGTGCCTCTAATCGGGGGAACACTGAAGCTTTCTTT
len: 11; v_gene: TRBV13; j_gene: TRBJ1-1; abundance: NA; d_gene: NA; CDR3aa: CASRWSTEAFF; CDR3nt: TGTGCCAGCAGATGGAGCACTGAAGCTTTCTTT
len: 12; v_gene: TRBV4-2; j_gene: TRBJ1-1; abundance: NA; d_gene: NA; CDR3aa: CASSQEGGRAFF; CDR3nt: TGTGCCAGCAGCCAAGAGGGGGGAAGAGCTTTCTTT
len: 15; v_gene: TRBV18; j_gene: TRBJ2-2; abundance: NA; d_gene: TRBD1; CDR3aa: CASSQTGGDTGELFF; CDR3nt: TGTGCCAGCTCGCAGACAGGGGGCGACACCGGGGAGCTGTTTTTT
len: 15; v_gene: TRBV29-1; j_gene: TRBJ2-1; abundance: NA; d_gene: TRBD2; CDR3aa: CSVNPTSGSYNEQFF; CDR3nt: TGCAGCGTAAACCCCACTAGCGGGTCGTACAATGAGCAGTTCTTC
len: 16; v_gene: TRBV4-3; j_gene: TRBJ1-2; abundance: NA; d_gene: TRBD1; CDR3aa: CASSQFITGTGDGYTF; CDR3nt: TGCGCCAGCAGCCAATTTATTACCGGGACAGGGGATGGATACACCTTC
len: 15; v_gene: TRBV4-2; j_gene: TRBJ2-7; abundance: NA; d_gene: NA; CDR3aa: CASSQDDASSYEQYF; CDR3nt: TGTGCCAGCAGCCAAGATGATGCCAGCTCCTACGAGCAGTACTTC
len: 15; v_gene: TRBV10-3; j_gene: TRBJ1-5; abundance: NA; d_gene: NA; CDR3aa: CAISDGVGGNQPQHF; CDR3nt: TGTGCCATCAGTGATGGGGTGGGAGGCAATCAGCCCCAGCATTTT
len: 15; v_gene: TRBV6-5; j_gene: TRBJ2-7; abundance: NA; d_gene: TRBD2; CDR3aa: CASSYSVSGTREQYF; CDR3nt: TGTGCCAGCAGTTACTCTGTTAGCGGGACGAGAGAGCAGTACTTC
len: 14; v_gene: TRBV9; j_gene: TRBJ1-1; abundance: NA; d_gene: NA; CDR3aa: CASSKGGGDTEAFF; CDR3nt: TGTGCCAGCAGCAAAGGGGGTGGGGACACTGAAGCTTTCTTT
len: 12; v_gene: TRBV6-1; j_gene: TRBJ2-2; abundance: NA; d_gene: NA; CDR3aa: CASRQSTGELFF; CDR3nt: TGTGCCAGCCGACAGTCCACCGGGGAGCTGTTTTTT
len: 17; v_gene: TRBV10-3; j_gene: TRBJ2-7; abundance: NA; d_gene: TRBD2; CDR3aa: CAISGGLAGPPSGEQYF; CDR3nt: TGTGCCATCAGCGGGGGACTAGCGGGACCCCCCTCAGGCGAGCAGTACTTC
len: 15; v_gene: TRBV28; j_gene: TRBJ1-1; abundance: NA; d_gene: NA; CDR3aa: CASSPSDGGPTEAFF; CDR3nt: TGTGCCAGCAGTCCCTCGGATGGAGGACCAACTGAAGCTTTCTTT
len: 15; v_gene: TRBV7-3; j_gene: TRBJ2-2; abundance: few; d_gene: NA; CDR3aa: CASRGGAKGTGELFF; CDR3nt: TGTGCCAGCAGGGGGGGGGCCAAGGGGACCGGGGAGCTGTTTTTT
len: 13; v_gene: TRBV6-6; j_gene: TRBJ2-7; abundance: NA; d_gene: TRBD2; CDR3aa: CASRSGTTYEQYF; CDR3nt: TGTGCCAGCAGATCCGGGACTACCTACGAGCAGTACTTC
len: 13; v_gene: TRBV6-1; j_gene: TRBJ2-2; abundance: NA; d_gene: NA; CDR3aa: CASMAVNTGELFF; CDR3nt: TGTGCCAGCATGGCGGTTAACACCGGGGAGCTGTTTTTT
len: 16; v_gene: TRBV10-3; j_gene: TRBJ2-2; abundance: NA; d_gene: NA; CDR3aa: CATGSAVTANTGELFF; CDR3nt: TGTGCCACCGGGTCAGCGGTCACTGCGAACACCGGGGAGCTGTTTTTT
len: 14; v_gene: TRBV7-2; j_gene: TRBJ2-1; abundance: NA; d_gene: TRBD2; CDR3aa: CASSLGLAGNEQFF; CDR3nt: TGTGCCAGCAGCTTAGGGCTAGCGGGGAATGAGCAGTTCTTC
len: 17; v_gene: TRBV10-3; j_gene: TRBJ2-6; abundance: NA; d_gene: TRBD1; CDR3aa: CAISEGTGGPGANVLTF; CDR3nt: TGTGCCATCAGTGAGGGGACAGGGGGCCCTGGGGCCAACGTCCTGACTTTC
len: 12; v_gene: TRBV7-2; j_gene: TRBJ1-1; abundance: NA; d_gene: NA; CDR3aa: CASSRENTEAFF; CDR3nt: TGTGCCAGCAGCCGGGAGAACACTGAAGCTTTCTTT
len: 16; v_gene: TRBV7-9; j_gene: TRBJ2-1; abundance: NA; d_gene: TRBD2; CDR3aa: CASSEAGTRPYNEQFF; CDR3nt: TGTGCCAGCAGCGAAGCCGGGACTAGACCTTACAATGAGCAGTTCTTC
len: 14; v_gene: TRBV29-1; j_gene: TRBJ2-7; abundance: NA; d_gene: TRBD1; CDR3aa: CSVRAGQGHYEQYF; CDR3nt: TGCAGCGTGAGGGCGGGACAGGGGCACTACGAGCAGTACTTC
len: 14; v_gene: TRBV19; j_gene: TRBJ2-7; abundance: NA; d_gene: TRBD1; CDR3aa: CASRISGQGYEQYF; CDR3nt: TGTGCCAGTAGAATTTCGGGACAGGGCTACGAGCAGTACTTC
len: 17; v_gene: TRBV7-2; j_gene: TRBJ2-2; abundance: NA; d_gene: NA; CDR3aa: CASRYDGSGTVTGELFF; CDR3nt: TGTGCCAGCAGATATGACGGCTCGGGAACAGTCACCGGGGAGCTGTTTTTT
len: 12; v_gene: TRBV18; j_gene: TRBJ2-1; abundance: NA; d_gene: NA; CDR3aa: CASSPGGDEQFF; CDR3nt: TGTGCCAGCTCACCAGGCGGTGATGAGCAGTTCTTC
len: 18; v_gene: TRBV27; j_gene: TRBJ1-2; abundance: NA; d_gene: NA; CDR3aa: CASSSGGLPRGLNYGYTF; CDR3nt: TGTGCCAGCAGTTCGGGGGGTCTCCCAAGGGGCCTTAACTATGGCTACACCTTC
len: 14; v_gene: TRBV7-2; j_gene: TRBJ2-4; abundance: NA; d_gene: NA; CDR3aa: CASSPRGQQNIQYF; CDR3nt: TGTGCCAGCAGCCCCAGGGGCCAGCAAAACATTCAGTACTTC
len: 15; v_gene: TRBV28; j_gene: TRBJ1-1; abundance: few; d_gene: NA; CDR3aa: CASSPQTLLDTEAFF; CDR3nt: TGTGCCAGCAGTCCACAGACCCTTTTGGACACTGAAGCTTTCTTT